A single T cell receptor (beta chain) is shown here with its context. The data were obtained in a study of shared clonotypes between healthy human individuals. Per germline, CDR1 MDHEN and CDR2 SYDVKM. The CDR3 covers 16 residues. V lost 3 bases and J 6 bases, leaving 19 bases between the germline ends. The protocol was immunoSEQ multiplex PCR, while the TCRdb copy is restricted to in-frame clones and leaves out a portion. The sample has some 500,000 clones; 90% to 97% are singletons. The source of this sequence is a woman in her thirties in good health. The sequenced sample consisted of naive CD4+ T cells sorted from blood. The sample's subset: CD45RA+ positively selected. The V call is TRBV28, the J call TRBJ2-3; D possibly corresponds to TRBD2 (6 bases). This CDR3 is CASSLGGARKGDTQYF. The CDR3 DNA is TGTGCCAGCAGTTTGGGGGGAGCTCGAAAAGGGGATACGCAGTATTTT. Based on the CDR3 plus reference TRBV28 and TRBJ2-3, the full variable domain is DVKVTQSSRYLVKRTGEKVFLECVQDMDHENMFWYRQDPGLGLRLIYFSYDVKMKEKGDIPEGYSVSREKKERFSLILESASTNQTSMYLCASSLGGARKGDTQYFGPGTRLTVL.